This T cell receptor beta chain is drawn from a study of beta chain features in type 1 diabetes. For the study at large: On cell yields, gender and age, patients and healthy donors were similar. Overall study results and limits: VDJ junctions from patients with type 1 diabetes contained fewer insertions and more deletions. In all four CD4+ subsets, TCRB CDR3 length was significantly, moderately reduced in type 1 diabetes.

The study reverse transcribed the entire isolated RNA, so it sequenced expressed TCRB transcripts. About 3.57 million reads per sample were averaged for naive, central memory and regulatory samples. Here immunoSEQ multiplex PCR was the method, and the copy in TCRdb shows in-frame clones only, minus some. Counted here are 600,000 to 700,000 clones, around 12% occurring once; the ten biggest clones make up over 0.1%. The table lists this clone with a few counts. The antigen remains undetermined. CDR1 SGHNT and CDR2 YYREEE come from the germline V gene (reference sequence). V lost 0 bases and J 10 bases, leaving 11 bases between the germline ends. The CDR3 sequence is 13 residues long.

Source material: naive CD4+ T cells from blood. The TCR originated in a man under 40 with type 1 diabetes. This chain joins TRBV5-4 and TRBJ2-1, with no clear D. The CDR3 loop reads CASSLEGQTEQFF. The CDR3 DNA follows: TGTGCCAGCAGCTTGGAAGGGCAAACAGAGCAGTTCTTC.